The rows below give T cell receptor beta chains drawn from one sample of a study of blood T cell repertoires in COVID-19. Profiling relied on immunoSEQ multiplex PCR, and the TCRdb table lists in-frame clones only, not all of them. The sample records around 190,000 clones, roughly 80% being singletons. The sequenced sample was peripheral blood. These receptor sequences come from a woman aged 40 to 50 with COVID-19, enrolled during active disease. CDR3s include the opening cysteine and the closing phenylalanine or tryptophan. Fields, in order: V gene, J gene, CDR3 protein.

v_gene: TRBV5-4; j_gene: TRBJ2-7; CDR3aa: CASSPTGYEQYF
v_gene: TRBV7-9; j_gene: TRBJ1-4; CDR3aa: CASSTGQDQKLFF
v_gene: TRBV5-5; j_gene: TRBJ2-1; CDR3aa: CASRVDAHDEQFF
v_gene: TRBV9; j_gene: TRBJ1-6; CDR3aa: CASSPRAGGSNSPLHF
v_gene: TRBV9; j_gene: TRBJ2-1; CDR3aa: CASSVGSGGPYEQFF
v_gene: TRBV4-2; j_gene: TRBJ2-1; CDR3aa: CASSPGGQGAMGNEQFF
v_gene: TRBV9; j_gene: TRBJ1-2; CDR3aa: CASSPGTGETNYGYTF
v_gene: TRBV18; j_gene: TRBJ2-2; CDR3aa: CASSPGGSDTGELFF
v_gene: TRBV1; j_gene: TRBJ1-2; CDR3aa: CTSSQREAYGYTF
v_gene: TRBV30; j_gene: TRBJ1-2; CDR3aa: CAWVGTPGYGYTF
v_gene: TRBV11-2; j_gene: TRBJ1-2; CDR3aa: CASSLDPGGNYGYTF
v_gene: TRBV30; j_gene: TRBJ1-1; CDR3aa: CAWRPRGRSTEAFF
v_gene: TRBV5-6; j_gene: TRBJ1-6; CDR3aa: CASSLPTGGSPLHF
v_gene: TRBV3-1/TRBV3-2; j_gene: TRBJ1-1; CDR3aa: CASSQVSESEAFF
v_gene: TRBV7-6; j_gene: TRBJ2-5; CDR3aa: CASSLGIIAGDQTQYF
v_gene: TRBV10-1; j_gene: TRBJ2-1; CDR3aa: CASSGGDRAPYNEQFF
v_gene: TRBV5-6; j_gene: TRBJ1-1; CDR3aa: CASAGGTGVTEAFF
v_gene: TRBV4-1; j_gene: TRBJ2-3; CDR3aa: CASSQVQGWVTDTQYF
v_gene: TRBV12-3/TRBV12-4; j_gene: TRBJ2-6; CDR3aa: CASSWGQFLTF
v_gene: TRBV3-1/TRBV3-2; j_gene: TRBJ1-5; CDR3aa: CASSPTDRNNRRRRVYSNQPQHF
v_gene: TRBV6-5; j_gene: TRBJ1-3; CDR3aa: CASSYSIGAGNTIYF
v_gene: TRBV10-3; j_gene: TRBJ1-5; CDR3aa: CASGLGTGGFNQPQHF
v_gene: TRBV6-2/TRBV6-3; j_gene: TRBJ2-1; CDR3aa: CASSYGTSSYNEQFF
v_gene: TRBV7-2; j_gene: TRBJ1-4; CDR3aa: CASSRTGRGEKLFF
v_gene: TRBV4-2; j_gene: TRBJ2-3; CDR3aa: CATSSTDTQYF
v_gene: TRBV7-9; j_gene: TRBJ1-4; CDR3aa: CASSSGTGEEKLFF
v_gene: TRBV10-3; j_gene: TRBJ2-3; CDR3aa: CAISDPSQQYF
v_gene: TRBV30; j_gene: TRBJ2-2; CDR3aa: CAWRGQGQNTGELFF
v_gene: TRBV9; j_gene: TRBJ2-2; CDR3aa: CASSARASGRAYGELFF
v_gene: TRBV5-4; j_gene: TRBJ1-5; CDR3aa: CASSRGQDSNQPQHF
v_gene: TRBV27; j_gene: TRBJ2-2; CDR3aa: CVSLAVSGELFF
v_gene: TRBV9; j_gene: TRBJ2-7; CDR3aa: CASSDPGTGVREQYF
v_gene: TRBV4-1; j_gene: TRBJ1-5; CDR3aa: CASSQSRTRGPQPQHF
v_gene: TRBV6-5; j_gene: TRBJ2-7; CDR3aa: CATGGDSYEQYF
v_gene: TRBV20-1; j_gene: TRBJ1-2; CDR3aa: CSAWYIESYTF
v_gene: TRBV13; j_gene: TRBJ2-3; CDR3aa: CASSLLVQMAADTQYF
v_gene: TRBV19; j_gene: TRBJ1-2; CDR3aa: CASSIRDYGYTF
v_gene: TRBV27; j_gene: TRBJ2-1; CDR3aa: CASSWGVNEQFF
v_gene: TRBV10-3; j_gene: TRBJ2-1; CDR3aa: CAISQLEGEQFF
v_gene: TRBV15; j_gene: TRBJ1-1; CDR3aa: CATSIPGSDGEAFF
v_gene: TRBV12-3/TRBV12-4; j_gene: TRBJ2-1; CDR3aa: CASGNRGNEQFF
v_gene: TRBV5-4; j_gene: TRBJ2-5; CDR3aa: CASSLEGQYQETQYF
v_gene: TRBV21-1; j_gene: TRBJ2-1; CDR3aa: CASSREDYARLGEQFF
v_gene: TRBV7-7; j_gene: TRBJ2-2; CDR3aa: CASSVGGHGELFF
v_gene: TRBV7-9; j_gene: TRBJ2-3; CDR3aa: CASSSLAGLTDTQYF
v_gene: TRBV2; j_gene: TRBJ1-2; CDR3aa: CASSEGLRVRGYTF
v_gene: TRBV5-6; j_gene: TRBJ2-3; CDR3aa: CASSFFFRLAVSTDTQYF
v_gene: TRBV5-6; j_gene: TRBJ2-1; CDR3aa: CASSFTPYNEQFF
v_gene: TRBV10-2; j_gene: TRBJ1-4; CDR3aa: CASSEPRGLSAAEKLFF
v_gene: TRBV5-4; j_gene: TRBJ2-1; CDR3aa: CASSLWVTGEQFF
v_gene: TRBV19; j_gene: TRBJ1-1; CDR3aa: CASTGQGYREAFF
v_gene: TRBV5-1; j_gene: TRBJ1-4; CDR3aa: CASSSGQWPNEKLFF
v_gene: TRBV6-1; j_gene: TRBJ1-5; CDR3aa: CATVQGPSNQPQHF
v_gene: TRBV30; j_gene: TRBJ2-3; CDR3aa: CALTSGGDTQYF
v_gene: TRBV7-9; j_gene: TRBJ1-1; CDR3aa: CASSLMGEGSEAFF